The next 3 T cell receptor beta chains were all read from a single sample in a study of graft-versus-host responses after intestinal transplantation. Profiling relied on immunoSEQ multiplex PCR, and the TCRdb table lists in-frame clones only, not all of them. The table includes 75,000 to 100,000 clones, approximately 90% detected once. What these receptors recognize is not known. The input for sequencing was unstimulated CD4+ T cells sorted from spleen or lymph node cells, taken before intestinal transplant. The source is a human donor who received an intestinal transplant.

CDR3 in DNA: TGTGCCAGCAGCCCGACGAGCGGGAATAATGAGCAGTTCTTC. Residues: CASSPTSGNNEQFF. The chain is built from TRBV11-3 and TRBJ2-1; TRBD2 matches 7 bases. The J segment lost 7 bases and the V segment lost 5 bases, leaving 8 bases of the junction unmatched. The V gene's germline CDR1 is SGHNT and CDR2 YENEEA. This CDR3 is built from 14 residues. The entire variable domain, with the rest obtained from reference TRBV11-3 and TRBJ2-1, is as follows: EAGVVQSPRYKIIEKKQPVAFWCNPISGHNTLYWYLQNLGQGPELLIRYENEEAVDDSQLPKDRFSAERLKGVDSTLKIQPAELGDSAVYLCASSPTSGNNEQFFGPGTRLTVL.

The CDR3 DNA sequence: TGCGCCAGCAGCTTGGACAGGGTAATTTCGGTTACTGAAGCTTTCTTT. Amino acid sequence: CASSLDRVISVTEAFF. V is TRBV5-1 and J is TRBJ1-1, with a possible D match to TRBD1 (6 bases). V was cut by 0 bases and J by 5 bases, with 17 bases left in between. This CDR3 spans 16 amino acids. Per germline, CDR1 SGHRS and CDR2 YFSETQ.

This chain uses TRBV5-5 with TRBJ2-1; TRBD2 matches at 7 bases. The CDR3 covers 16 residues. Germline assignment: CDR1 SGHKS and CDR2 YYEKEE (reference sequence). V was pared by 5 bases and J by 2 bases, with 10 bases of the junction left unmatched. The CDR3 nucleotides are TGTGCCAGCAGTCCACGGGAGGATCGAACCTACAATGAGCAGTTCTTC. It encodes CASSPREDRTYNEQFF.